The entry that follows covers one T cell receptor (beta chain) sequence. The V gene lost 3 bases and the J gene lost 5 bases, with 10 bases spanning the gap. Germline CDR1 MNHNS, CDR2 SASEGT. The CDR3 is 13 residues long. This sample was included in a study of OX40 agonist ivuxolimab in advanced cancers. The table came from immunoSEQ multiplex PCR; TCRdb's copy has only in-frame clones and leaves some out. The sample consists of tens of thousands of clones, 65% to 85% of them appearing once. The receptor was isolated from an adult with an advanced solid tumor such as melanoma, head and neck, liver or kidney cancer. This rearrangement joins TRBV6-1 to TRBJ1-2; no reliable D call. The sample in question was CD4+ or CD8+ T cells sorted from blood, obtained in a trial of the OX40 agonist ivuxolimab. CDR3 DNA: TGTGCCAGCAGTGAGACCCCCGTGTATGGCTACACCTTC. This codes for CASSETPVYGYTF.